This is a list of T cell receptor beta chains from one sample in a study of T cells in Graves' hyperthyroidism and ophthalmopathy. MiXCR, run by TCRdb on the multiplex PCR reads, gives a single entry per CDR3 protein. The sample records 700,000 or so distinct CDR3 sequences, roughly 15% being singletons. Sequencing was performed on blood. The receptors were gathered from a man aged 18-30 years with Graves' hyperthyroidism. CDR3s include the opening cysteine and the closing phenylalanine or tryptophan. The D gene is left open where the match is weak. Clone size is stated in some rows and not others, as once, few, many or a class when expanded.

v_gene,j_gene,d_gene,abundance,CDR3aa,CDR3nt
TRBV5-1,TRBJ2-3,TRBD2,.,CASSLGGLGGTDTQYF,TGCGCCAGCAGCTTGGGGGGACTAGGGGGCACAGATACGCAGTATTTT
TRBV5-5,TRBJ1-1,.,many,CASSFTGNPEAFF,TGTGCCAGCAGCTTCACAGGGAACCCTGAAGCTTTCTTT
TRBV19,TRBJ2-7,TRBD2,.,CASSPTRGGAAEQYF,TGTGCCAGTAGTCCAACCCGGGGGGGGGCGGCAGAGCAGTACTTC
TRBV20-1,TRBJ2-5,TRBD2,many,CSARAGVGETQYF,TGCAGTGCTCGAGCGGGAGTTGGAGAGACCCAGTACTTC
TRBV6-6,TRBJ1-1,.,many,CASSYLGSGDTEAFF,TGTGCCAGCAGTTACTTGGGGTCTGGGGACACTGAAGCTTTCTTT
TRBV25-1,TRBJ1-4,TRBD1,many,CASTGAGGWSEKLFF,TGTGCCAGCACAGGGGCAGGGGGCTGGTCCGAAAAACTGTTTTTT
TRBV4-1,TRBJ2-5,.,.,CASSPYPRTQETQYF,TGCGCCAGCAGCCCTTACCCACGGACCCAAGAGACCCAGTACTTC
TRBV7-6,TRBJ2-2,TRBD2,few,CASSSGLAGIFTGELFF,TGTGCCAGCAGCTCGGGACTAGCGGGTATTTTCACCGGGGAGCTGTTTTTT
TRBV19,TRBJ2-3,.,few,CASRKVGGTDTQYF,TGTGCCAGTAGAAAGGTCGGCGGGACAGATACGCAGTATTTT
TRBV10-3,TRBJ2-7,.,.,CAISPRGEAYEQYF,TGTGCCATCAGCCCAAGGGGTGAGGCCTACGAGCAGTACTTC
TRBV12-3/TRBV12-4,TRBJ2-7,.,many,CASSQSGTGHYEQYF,TGTGCCAGCAGTCAATCGGGAACAGGACATTACGAGCAGTACTTC
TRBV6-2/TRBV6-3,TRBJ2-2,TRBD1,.,CASQPGTGGTGELFF,TGTGCCAGCCAACCCGGGACAGGGGGTACCGGGGAGCTGTTTTTT
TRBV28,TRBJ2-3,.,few,CASSQGGLTDTQYF,TGTGCCAGCAGCCAGGGGGGTTTGACAGATACGCAGTATTTT
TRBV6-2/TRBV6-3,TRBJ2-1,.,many,CASSYYPTGRLYNEQFF,TGTGCCAGCAGTTACTACCCGACTGGGCGGTTATACAATGAGCAGTTCTTC
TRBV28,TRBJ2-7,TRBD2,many,CASGGVGYEQYF,TGTGCCAGCGGGGGGGTAGGCTACGAGCAGTACTTC
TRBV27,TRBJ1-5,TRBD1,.,CASSSEYLGQGPSVAQHF,TGTGCCAGCAGTTCGGAATATCTCGGACAGGGCCCGTCGGTGGCCCAGCATTTT
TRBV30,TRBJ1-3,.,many,CAWSVLLGNTIYF,TGTGCCTGGAGTGTATTGTTAGGAAACACCATATATTTT
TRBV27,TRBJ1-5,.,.,CASSFTGLYSNQPQHF,TGTGCCAGCAGTTTTACAGGGCTCTATAGCAATCAGCCCCAGCATTTT
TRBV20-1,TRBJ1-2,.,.,CSARVNSGYGYTF,TGCAGTGCTAGAGTTAACAGCGGATATGGCTACACCTTC
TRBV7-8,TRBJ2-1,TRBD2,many,CASSLVREVAYNEQFF,TGTGCCAGCAGCTTAGTGCGGGAGGTCGCGTACAATGAGCAGTTCTTC
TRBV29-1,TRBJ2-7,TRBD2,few,CSVEGLSGTIHEQYF,TGCAGCGTTGAAGGTCTCTCCGGGACTATACATGAGCAGTACTTC
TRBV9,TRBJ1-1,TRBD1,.,CASSVAPTGIEAFF,TGTGCCAGCAGCGTAGCCCCGACAGGGATTGAAGCTTTCTTT
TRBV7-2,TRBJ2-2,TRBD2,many,CASSLGLAAGELFF,TGTGCCAGCAGCTTAGGACTAGCGGCCGGGGAGCTGTTTTTT
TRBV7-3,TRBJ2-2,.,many,CASSLLATGELFF,TGTGCCAGCAGCTTATTAGCGACCGGGGAGCTGTTTTTT
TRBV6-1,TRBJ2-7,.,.,CASSLGPGPEQYF,TGTGCCAGCAGCCTTGGACCTGGGCCCGAGCAGTACTTC
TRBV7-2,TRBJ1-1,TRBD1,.,CASTQGAAGTEAFF,TGTGCCTCGACGCAGGGGGCGGCGGGCACTGAAGCTTTCTTT
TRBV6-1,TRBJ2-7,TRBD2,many,CASTSSASSGQPYEQYF,TGTGCCAGCACCTCTTCGGCTAGTAGCGGGCAGCCCTACGAGCAGTACTTC
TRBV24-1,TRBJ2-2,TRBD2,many,CATSGRGTSGSLTGELFF,TGTGCCACCAGTGGTCGGGGGACTAGCGGGAGTTTAACCGGGGAGCTGTTTTTT
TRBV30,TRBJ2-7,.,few,CAWIINSYEQYF,TGTGCCTGGATCATCAACTCCTACGAGCAGTACTTC
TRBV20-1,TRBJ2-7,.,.,CSARAPGHSYEQYF,TGCAGTGCTAGGGCCCCGGGACACAGCTACGAGCAGTACTTC
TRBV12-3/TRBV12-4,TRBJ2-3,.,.,CASSFGSQGTQYF,TGTGCCAGCAGTTTCGGCTCTCAGGGTACGCAGTATTTT
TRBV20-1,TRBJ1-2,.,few,CSAPTVSSYGYTF,TGCAGTGCCCCGACAGTGAGTTCCTATGGCTACACCTTC
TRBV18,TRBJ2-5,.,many,CASSPPMGSGQETQYF,TGTGCCAGCTCACCACCAATGGGGAGCGGGCAAGAGACCCAGTACTTC
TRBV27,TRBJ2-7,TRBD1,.,CANRPGQGYEQYF,TGTGCCAACCGACCGGGACAGGGGTACGAGCAGTACTTC
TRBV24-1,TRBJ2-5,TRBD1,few,CATSDARGSGETQYF,TGTGCCACCAGTGATGCCAGGGGGTCCGGCGAGACCCAGTACTTC
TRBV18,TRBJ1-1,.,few,CASSSPPRHTEAFF,TGTGCCAGCTCATCTCCACCGCGGCACACTGAAGCTTTCTTT
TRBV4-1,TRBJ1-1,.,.,CASSQERRITEAFF,TGCGCCAGCAGCCAAGAGAGGAGAATTACTGAAGCTTTCTTT
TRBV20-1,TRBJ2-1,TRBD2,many,CSAPRLAGIYNEQFF,TGCAGTGCCCCCCGACTAGCGGGTATTTACAATGAGCAGTTCTTC
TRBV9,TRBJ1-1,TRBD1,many,CASSVAWDSPNTEAFF,TGTGCCAGCAGCGTAGCCTGGGACAGCCCGAACACTGAAGCTTTCTTT
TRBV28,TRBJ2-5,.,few,CASSSVGTQYF,TGTGCCAGCAGTTCAGTAGGGACCCAGTACTTC
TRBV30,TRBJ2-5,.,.,CAWSEGQQETQYF,TGTGCCTGGAGTGAAGGGCAACAAGAGACCCAGTACTTC
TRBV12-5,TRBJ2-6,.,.,CASGLVLGNVLTF,TGTGCTAGTGGTTTGGTACTTGGGAACGTCCTGACTTTC
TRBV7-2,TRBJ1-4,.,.,CASSLEGGRANEKLFF,TGTGCCAGCAGCTTAGAGGGGGGAAGGGCTAATGAAAAACTGTTTTTT
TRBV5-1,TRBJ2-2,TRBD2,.,CASSLEASGTGELFF,TGCGCCAGCAGCTTGGAGGCTAGCGGAACCGGGGAGCTGTTTTTT
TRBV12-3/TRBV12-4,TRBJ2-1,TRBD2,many,CASSLTSGNEQFF,TGTGCCAGCAGTTTAACTAGCGGGAATGAGCAGTTCTTC
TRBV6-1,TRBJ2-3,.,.,CATLEGWSTQYF,TGTGCCACTCTAGAGGGCTGGAGTACGCAGTATTTT
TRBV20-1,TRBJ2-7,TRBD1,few,CSIRQGYYEQYF,TGCAGTATCCGACAGGGCTACTACGAGCAGTACTTC
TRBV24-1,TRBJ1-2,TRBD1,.,CATSGGTGENLYGYTF,TGTGCCACCAGTGGGGGAACAGGGGAAAACCTCTATGGCTACACCTTC
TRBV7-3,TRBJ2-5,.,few,CASSPSPGRETQYF,TGTGCCAGCAGCCCTTCCCCAGGGAGAGAGACCCAGTACTTC
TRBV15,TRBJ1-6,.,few,CATSRAPQSSYNSPLHF,TGTGCCACCAGCAGAGCCCCGCAGAGCTCCTATAATTCACCCCTCCACTTT
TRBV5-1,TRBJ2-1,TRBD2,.,CASTMAGVENEQFF,TGCGCCAGCACAATGGCGGGAGTAGAGAATGAGCAGTTCTTC
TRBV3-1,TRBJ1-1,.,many,CASSQVNGEAFF,TGTGCCAGCAGCCAAGTGAACGGTGAAGCTTTCTTT
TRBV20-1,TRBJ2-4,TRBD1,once,CSAGTGGIGNIQYF,TGCAGTGCTGGGACAGGGGGTATAGGAAACATTCAGTACTTC
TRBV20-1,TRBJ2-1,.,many,CSARDNEQFF,TGCAGTGCTAGAGATAATGAGCAGTTCTTC